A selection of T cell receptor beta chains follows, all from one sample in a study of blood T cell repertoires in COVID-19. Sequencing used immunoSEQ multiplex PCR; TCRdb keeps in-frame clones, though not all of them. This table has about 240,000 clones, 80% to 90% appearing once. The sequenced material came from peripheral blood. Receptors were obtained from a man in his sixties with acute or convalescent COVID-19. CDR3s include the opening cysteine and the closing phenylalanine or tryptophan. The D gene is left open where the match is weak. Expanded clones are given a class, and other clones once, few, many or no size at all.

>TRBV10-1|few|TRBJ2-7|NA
TGCGCCAGCAGGTCAGGGAACTACGAGCAGTACTTC
CASRSGNYEQYF
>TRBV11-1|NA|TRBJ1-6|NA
TGTGCCAGCAGCAGAGGACAGCGAACCTATAATTCACCCCTCCACTTT
CASSRGQRTYNSPLHF
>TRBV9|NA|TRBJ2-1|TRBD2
TGTGCCAGCAGCGTAGGTCTCTCTAGCGGCCGCAATGAGCAGTTCTTC
CASSVGLSSGRNEQFF
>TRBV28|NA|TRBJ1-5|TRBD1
TGTGCCAGCAGCTTTCCGACAGGGGAGGTACAGCCCCAGCATTTT
CASSFPTGEVQPQHF
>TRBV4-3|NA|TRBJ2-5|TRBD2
TGCGCCAGCAGCCTAACCTTGTATCCCGGGGGGGCGCGAGGGACCCAGTACTTC
CASSLTLYPGGARGTQYF
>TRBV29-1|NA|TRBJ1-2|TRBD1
TGCAGCGTTGAAACAGGGGCTAACTATGGCTACACCTTC
CSVETGANYGYTF
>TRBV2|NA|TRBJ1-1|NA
TGTGCCAGCAGTGAAGCGCTTAGGGGCACTGAAGCTTTCTTT
CASSEALRGTEAFF
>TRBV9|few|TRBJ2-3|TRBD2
TGTGCCAGCAGCGTAGGTGCGGGAGGGCCCGGCCCTCTCATAGATACGCAGTATTTT
CASSVGAGGPGPLIDTQYF
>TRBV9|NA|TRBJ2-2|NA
TGTGCCAGCAGCTCCCGCACGGGAGAGGGTATCGGGGAGCTGTTTTTT
CASSSRTGEGIGELFF
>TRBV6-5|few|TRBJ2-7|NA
TGTGCCAGCAGCCGTCGGACAGGGAGGGCCTACGAGCAGTACTTC
CASSRRTGRAYEQYF
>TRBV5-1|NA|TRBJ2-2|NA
TGCGCCAGCAGCTTGGGACTAGCGAACACCGGGGAGCTGTTTTTT
CASSLGLANTGELFF
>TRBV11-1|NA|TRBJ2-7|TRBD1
TGTGCCAGCCAAGCCTTGGGACAGGGTTACGAGCAGTACTTC
CASQALGQGYEQYF
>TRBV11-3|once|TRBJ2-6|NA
TGTGCCAGCAGCCGCGGGGCCGCTGGGGCCAACGTCCTGACTTTC
CASSRGAAGANVLTF
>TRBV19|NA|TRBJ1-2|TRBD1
TGTGCCAGTAGTGACAGGGAGGAGAGTGGCTACACCTTC
CASSDREESGYTF
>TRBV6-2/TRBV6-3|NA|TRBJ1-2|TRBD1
TGTGCCAGCAGTTACTCTGGACAGGGGCAGGACTATGGCTACACCTTC
CASSYSGQGQDYGYTF
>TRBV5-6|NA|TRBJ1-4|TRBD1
TGTGCCAGCAGCTCCCCTGACAGGGGTGACGAAAAACTGTTTTTT
CASSSPDRGDEKLFF
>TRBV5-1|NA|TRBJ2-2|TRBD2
TGCGCCAGCAGCTTGGCCGGGAGGGACACCGGGGAGCTGTTTTTT
CASSLAGRDTGELFF
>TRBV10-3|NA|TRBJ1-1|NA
TGTGCCATCAGTGAGTCTCGGGGGTCTGAAGCTTTCTTT
CAISESRGSEAFF
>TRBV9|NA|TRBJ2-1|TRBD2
TGTGCCAGCAGCCCTCGACTAGCGGGCGACCTCTCCTACAATGAGCAGTTCTTC
CASSPRLAGDLSYNEQFF
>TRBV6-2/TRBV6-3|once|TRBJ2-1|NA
TGTGCCAGCAGTTACAGGGGGCGGGAGGTCTACAATGAGCAGTTCTTC
CASSYRGREVYNEQFF
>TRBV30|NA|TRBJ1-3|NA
TGTGCCTGGAGAGTGGGGGGCTCTGGAAACACCATATATTTT
CAWRVGGSGNTIYF
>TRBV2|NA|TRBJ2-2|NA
TGTGCCAGCAGTGAAGCGCTTCGAGGAAAGAACACCGGGGAGCTGTTTTTT
CASSEALRGKNTGELFF
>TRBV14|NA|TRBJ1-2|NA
TGTGCCAGCAGCCAAGAAATCTTGGGAGTACAGGGCTACACCTTC
CASSQEILGVQGYTF
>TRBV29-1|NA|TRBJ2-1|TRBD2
TGCAGCGTTAAAATTAGGGGCCTAGCGGGGGCCTACAATGAGCAGTTCTTC
CSVKIRGLAGAYNEQFF
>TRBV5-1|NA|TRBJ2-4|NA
TGCGCCAGCAGCAGGTGGGCAGGGGGGAACATTCAGTACTTC
CASSRWAGGNIQYF
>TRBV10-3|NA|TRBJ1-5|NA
TGTGCCATCGGGAGGGAGAGCAATCAGCCCCAGCATTTT
CAIGRESNQPQHF
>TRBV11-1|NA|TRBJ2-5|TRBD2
TGTGCCAGCAGCTCCCCCTCTAGCGGGAGTGAGACCCAGTACTTC
CASSSPSSGSETQYF
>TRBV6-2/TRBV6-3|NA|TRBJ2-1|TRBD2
TGTGCCAGCAGTTACGTCACTAGCGGGGCAGCCTACAATGAGCAGTTCTTC
CASSYVTSGAAYNEQFF
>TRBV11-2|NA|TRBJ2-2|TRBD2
TGTGCCAGCAGCTTAGTAGCGGGGAGGGCAGGGAACACCGGGGAGCTGTTTTTT
CASSLVAGRAGNTGELFF
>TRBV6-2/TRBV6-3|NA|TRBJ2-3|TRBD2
TGTGCCAGCAGTGGTAGCGGGAGGGGTGATACGCAGTATTTT
CASSGSGRGDTQYF
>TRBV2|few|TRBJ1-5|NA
TGTGCCAGCAGTGAATTGGCAACCAATCAGCCCCAGCATTTT
CASSELATNQPQHF
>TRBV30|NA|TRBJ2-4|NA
TGTGCCTGGAGCCTACGGGGGGCAGCGGAGGAGGGCATTCAGTACTTC
CAWSLRGAAEEGIQYF
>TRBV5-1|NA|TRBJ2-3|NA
TGCGCCAGCAGCCCATCCGTCGCGGGTGGCACAGATACGCAGTATTTT
CASSPSVAGGTDTQYF
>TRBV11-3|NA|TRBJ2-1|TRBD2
TGTGCCAGCAGCCCCCCTTGGACTAGTCCCCAATACAATGAGCAGTTCTTC
CASSPPWTSPQYNEQFF
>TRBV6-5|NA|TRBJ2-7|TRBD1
TGTGCCAGCAGTTACTTGGGACAGTCCTACGAGCAGTACTTC
CASSYLGQSYEQYF
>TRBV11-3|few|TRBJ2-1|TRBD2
TGTGCCAGCAGCCCCGGGGTAGCGGGGTCCTACAATGAGCAGTTCTTC
CASSPGVAGSYNEQFF
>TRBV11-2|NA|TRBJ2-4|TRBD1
TGTGCCAGCAGCCAATCCGGGACAGCAAACATTCAGTACTTC
CASSQSGTANIQYF
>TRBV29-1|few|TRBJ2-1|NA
TGCAGCGTCGAGGTCCCTGCCCTCCGCTACAATGAGCAGTTCTTC
CSVEVPALRYNEQFF
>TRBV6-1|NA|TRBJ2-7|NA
TGTGCCAGCAGTGAAGACAGATCCTACGAGCAGTACTTC
CASSEDRSYEQYF
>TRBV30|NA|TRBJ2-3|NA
TGTGCCTGGATCCCCTTATCAGATACGCAGTATTTT
CAWIPLSDTQYF
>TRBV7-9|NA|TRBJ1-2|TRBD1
TGTGCCAGCAGTACCAATTTTAGGACAGGGGGAGCACAAAACTATGGCTACACCTTC
CASSTNFRTGGAQNYGYTF
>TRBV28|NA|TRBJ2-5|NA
TGTGCCAGCAGTTTATTTCCCCTTTCGGAGGGGGCGGAGGAGACCCAGTACTTC
CASSLFPLSEGAEETQYF
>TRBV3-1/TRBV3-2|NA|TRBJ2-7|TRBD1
TGTGCCAGCAGCCAAGGTTCACAGGGGTCCTACGGGCAGTACTTC
CASSQGSQGSYGQYF
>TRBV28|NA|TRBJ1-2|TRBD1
TGTGCCAGCAGGGCGAGGGACAGGGAGGGCTACACCTTC
CASRARDREGYTF
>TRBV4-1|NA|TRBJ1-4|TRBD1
TGCGCCAGCAGCCTCGTGGGGGGACAGGCTAATGAAAAACTGTTTTTT
CASSLVGGQANEKLFF
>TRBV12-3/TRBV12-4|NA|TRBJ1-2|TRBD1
TGTGCCAGCAGTCTACAGGGGAGCGATGGCTACACCTTC
CASSLQGSDGYTF
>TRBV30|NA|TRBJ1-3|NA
TGTGCCTGGAGTGTTGGCAAACCTGGAAACACCATATATTTT
CAWSVGKPGNTIYF
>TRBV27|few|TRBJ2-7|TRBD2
TGTGCCAGCAGTTTCTCCGGACCGGGGACTAGCGGGTCCTACGAGCAGTACTTC
CASSFSGPGTSGSYEQYF
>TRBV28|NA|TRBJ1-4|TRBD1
TGTGCCAGCAGATGGGACAGGGGTGAAAAACTGTTTTTT
CASRWDRGEKLFF
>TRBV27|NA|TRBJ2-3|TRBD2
TGTGCCAGCAGTACTCTAGGACGGACTAGCGGGAGGACAGATACGCAGTATTTT
CASSTLGRTSGRTDTQYF
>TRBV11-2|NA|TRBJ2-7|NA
TGTGCCAGCAGCTTAGTCAGGGGGGATACCTACGAGCAGTACTTC
CASSLVRGDTYEQYF